A single sample is the source of the 27 T cell receptor beta chains below, sequenced in a study of T cell responses to AZD1222 COVID-19 vaccine. TCRdb's table, derived via immunoSEQ multiplex PCR, lists solely in-frame clones and lacks some. This table holds tens of thousands of clones, 85% to 90% found once. Sample: peripheral blood, taken 28 days after the second AZD1222 dose. All receptors come from an adult who received the AZD1222 COVID-19 vaccine.

The chain recombines TRBV25-1 with TRBJ1-2; D is undetermined. The ends were cut back, 0 bases at V and 2 bases at J, with 7 bases in the middle. This CDR3 is 14 amino acids long. The germline CDR1 and CDR2 sequences are MGHDK and SYGVNS. The CDR3 sequence: CASSEYNINYGYTF. The CDR3 DNA follows: TGTGCCAGCAGTGAATATAACATCAACTATGGCTACACCTTC.

This clone was recorded once. The rearrangement links TRBV3-1 (or the pseudogene TRBV3-2) to TRBJ2-5; 7 nucleotides line up with TRBD2. Trimming removed 6 bases from V and 4 bases from J; junction bases left unmatched: 11. The CDR3 runs to 15 residues. Germline lookup yields CDR1 LGHDT and CDR2 YNNKEL (reference sequence). The DNA of the CDR3 is TGTGCCAGCAGTTCTCCGACTAGCTGGTTAGAGACCCAGTACTTC. This translates into CASSSPTSWLETQYF.

This clone was seen a single time. This chain links TRBV5-5 with TRBJ1-1; 7 positions match TRBD1. CDR3 size: 16 residues. V gave up 5 bases and J gave up 0 bases; unmatched junction bases: 10. Germline values: CDR1 SGHKS, CDR2 YYEKEE (reference sequence). The CDR3 bases are TGTGCCAGCAGTTCTAGTAGCGGGACAGTGAACACTGAAGCTTTCTTT. It yields the protein CASSSSSGTVNTEAFF.

The rearrangement joins TRBV27 to TRBJ1-1, with 8 bases matching TRBD1. V was pared by 5 bases and J by 11 bases, with 13 bases of the junction left unmatched. The CDR3 is 14 amino acids. Germline CDR1 reads MNHEY; CDR2 reads SMNVEV (reference sequence). The CDR3 DNA follows: TGTGCCAGCAGTACGGTACAGGGGGGGGAGCGGGCTTTCTTT. Its protein product is CASSTVQGGERAFF.

This chain connects TRBV9 to TRBJ2-2; D remains unclear. CDR1 and CDR2 from the germline V gene are SGDLS and YYNGEE. The germline V and J ends were trimmed by 0 bases and 2 bases, with 5 bases remaining between them. This CDR3 spans 14 amino acids. The CDR3 loop reads CASSVGINTGELFF. CDR3 bases: TGTGCCAGCAGCGTAGGGATCAACACCGGGGAGCTGTTTTTT. Based on the CDR3 plus reference TRBV9 and TRBJ2-2, the full variable domain is DSGVTQTPKHLITATGQRVTLRCSPRSGDLSVYWYQQSLDQGLQFLIQYYNGEERAKGNILERFSAQQFPDLHSELNLSSLELGDSALYFCASSVGINTGELFFGEGSRLTVL.

The chain is built from TRBV19 and TRBJ1-1; TRBD1 might be the D (6 bases). This CDR3 is 15 amino acids long. Germline values: CDR1 LNHDA, CDR2 SQIVND (reference sequence). Trimming took off 3 bases at V and 5 bases at J, with 16 bases between the two ends. The CDR3 sequence is CASSMEQGLGTEAFF. The CDR3 DNA reads TGTGCCAGTAGTATGGAGCAGGGGCTTGGGACTGAAGCTTTCTTT.

The rearrangement uses TRBV5-1 and TRBJ1-5; D possibly corresponds to TRBD1 (6 bases). The germline CDR1 and CDR2 sequences are SGHRS and YFSETQ. The V end was cut by 3 bases, the J end by 1 base, with 11 bases between. The CDR3 is made up of 15 amino acids. CDR3: CASSSQGLSNQPQHF. DNA for the CDR3: TGCGCCAGCAGCTCACAGGGACTCAGCAATCAGCCCCAGCATTTT.

The rearrangement joins TRBV27 to TRBJ1-2; D may be TRBD1 (6 bases). The germline V and J ends were trimmed by 6 bases and 4 bases, with 21 bases remaining between them. CDR1 is MNHEY and CDR2 is SMNVEV in the germline V gene (reference sequence). CDR3 length equals 16 residues. The CDR3 nucleotides read TGTGCCAGCAGATCTATTGGGACACGTAAATCCTATGGCTACACCTTC. Translating gives CASRSIGTRKSYGYTF.

This clone occurred once. J is TRBJ1-5 and V is TRBV7-6; D uncertain. This CDR3 contains 12 residues. Germline V gene lookup returns CDR1 SGHVS and CDR2 FNYEAQ. Deletions cut 1 base from V and 9 bases from J, with 7 bases between. The CDR3 reads CASSLDSGPQHF. The DNA of the CDR3 is TGTGCCAGCAGCTTAGACTCCGGGCCCCAGCATTTT.

CDR3 sequence (DNA): TGTGCCAGTAGTCTAACAGGGGCCGGTAACTATGGCTACACCTTC. Translating gives CASSLTGAGNYGYTF. This chain joins TRBV19 and TRBJ1-2; 7 bases agree with TRBD1. J gave up 1 base and V 5 bases, and 7 bases lay outside the gene matches. The CDR3 is made up of 15 amino acids. Germline CDR1 reads LNHDA; CDR2 reads SQIVND (reference sequence).

In its sample, this clone was seen a few times. V is TRBV6-5 and J is TRBJ1-2, with TRBD1 identical over 9 bases. The CDR3 sequence is 14 residues long. Germline V CDR1 and CDR2: MNHEY, SVGAGI. V was pared by 7 bases and J by 0 bases, with 3 bases of the junction left unmatched. This chain's CDR3 is CASTRQGANYGYTF. DNA for the CDR3: TGTGCCAGCACTAGACAGGGGGCTAACTATGGCTACACCTTC.

This chain connects TRBV7-9 to TRBJ2-6, with TRBD1 as a possible D gene (6 bases). CDR3 length: 15 residues. V was clipped by 5 bases and J by 2 bases, with 10 bases between them. Per the germline V gene, CDR1 is SEHNR and CDR2 is FQNEAQ (reference sequence). CDR3 DNA: TGTGCCAGCAGCCCCAGGGGACCTGGGGCCAACGTCCTGACTTTC. Its protein product is CASSPRGPGANVLTF.

This chain uses TRBV7-3 with TRBJ2-1; tentatively, D is TRBD2 (7 bases). The V gene lost 5 bases and the J gene lost 2 bases, with 16 bases spanning the gap. Germline CDR1 and CDR2: SGHTA and FQGTGA. The CDR3 extends over 16 amino acids. CDR3 residues: CASSPWGGAAYNEQFF. CDR3 nucleotide sequence: TGTGCCAGCAGCCCCTGGGGGGGGGCCGCCTACAATGAGCAGTTCTTC.

CDR3 coding DNA: TGTGCCAGTAGTATTGGCGGGGGGACCTACACAGATACGCAGTATTTT. Protein sequence: CASSIGGGTYTDTQYF. The genes are TRBV19 and TRBJ2-3; 8 nucleotides align to TRBD2. The junction had 7 bases not matched to a gene; V was cut back by 3 bases and J by 2 bases. The CDR3 has 16 residues. From germline, CDR1 is LNHDA and CDR2 SQIVND (reference sequence).

This rearrangement joins TRBV7-9 to TRBJ1-3, with D maybe TRBD1 (6 bases). This CDR3 spans 13 amino acids. The germline CDR1 and CDR2 sequences are SEHNR and FQNEAQ (reference sequence). Between the trimmed V and J ends, which lost 3 bases and 7 bases, there was a span of 10 bases. The CDR3 loop is CASSLAGENTIYF. CDR3 in DNA: TGTGCCAGCAGCTTGGCAGGGGAGAACACCATATATTTT.

This sequence joins TRBV2 and TRBJ1-6, with 10 nucleotides matching TRBD1. The CDR3 length is 16 residues. With V trimmed by 6 bases and J by 2 bases, 4 bases remained unmatched. From germline, CDR1 is SNHLY and CDR2 FYNNEI. CDR3 sequence: CASSLDRGAYNSPLHF. CDR3 DNA sequence: TGTGCCAGCAGCCTGGACAGGGGGGCCTATAATTCACCCCTCCACTTT.

The V and J genes are TRBV18 and TRBJ2-5; 10 bases are a match to TRBD1. The CDR3 is 16 residues long. Germline V gene data show CDR1 as KGHSH and CDR2 as LQKENI. V lost 3 bases and J lost 4; bases outside the gene matches: 8. The CDR3 is CASSPQPGQGRETQYF. For the CDR3, the DNA is TGTGCCAGCTCACCGCAACCGGGACAGGGGAGAGAGACCCAGTACTTC.

The V call is TRBV6-5, the J call TRBJ1-1; no clear D. V lost 6 bases to trimming and J lost 1 base, with 12 bases between them. CDR1 MNHEY and CDR2 SVGAGI come from the germline V gene. This CDR3 is built from 14 residues. CDR3 protein: CASRRMSENTEAFF. In DNA form, the CDR3 reads TGTGCCAGCAGACGAATGTCGGAGAACACTGAAGCTTTCTTT.

The genes are TRBV19 and TRBJ1-2, with D possibly matching TRBD1 (5 bases). Looked up from germline, CDR1 is LNHDA and CDR2 is SQIVND (reference sequence). The CDR3 covers 13 residues. The V end lost 0 bases, the J end lost 7 bases, and 9 bases lay between the germline ends. The CDR3 loop is CASSIDEGSGYTF. The CDR3 coding sequence is TGTGCCAGTAGTATAGATGAGGGGTCTGGCTACACCTTC.

V and J are TRBV19 and TRBJ1-1; D is undetermined. CDR1 LNHDA and CDR2 SQIVND come from the germline V gene (reference sequence). Trimming removed 7 bases from V and 0 bases from J, with 12 bases in between. The CDR3 has 14 residues. For the CDR3, the DNA is TGTGCCAGTAAGAAAGGGCCTATGAACACTGAAGCTTTCTTT. As protein: CASKKGPMNTEAFF.

The rearrangement joins TRBV6-6 to TRBJ1-3; D is unresolved. Trimming stripped 5 bases from V and 2 bases from J, with 4 bases between. Germline assignment: CDR1 MNHNY and CDR2 SVGAGI (reference sequence). The length of the CDR3 is 12 residues. This chain's CDR3 is CASSVTGNTIYF. The CDR3 nucleotides are TGTGCCAGCAGTGTAACTGGAAACACCATATATTTT.

The table lists this clone with a count of one. The CDR3 reads CASSAGPGQGNSPLHF. CDR3 nucleotides: TGTGCCAGCAGTGCGGGGCCGGGACAGGGGAATTCACCCCTCCACTTT. This chain links TRBV6-1 with TRBJ1-6, with TRBD1 matching over 10 bases. Germline-derived CDR1 and CDR2 are MNHNS and SASEGT. The CDR3 runs to 16 residues. J lost 7 bases, V lost 4 bases, and 7 bases had no gene match.

The chain links TRBV11-2 to TRBJ1-1; D is perhaps TRBD1 (5 bases). CDR3 length: 15 residues. Germline lookup yields CDR1 SGHAT and CDR2 FQNNGV. V gave up 6 bases and J gave up 4 bases, with 18 bases separating them. The DNA for the CDR3 is TGTGCCAGCAGACCTACCGGGACTCGGTTCACTGAAGCTTTCTTT. Protein sequence: CASRPTGTRFTEAFF.

This chain joins TRBV6-5 and TRBJ2-3; 11 bases align to TRBD2. CDR3 size: 16 residues. Per germline, CDR1 MNHEY and CDR2 SVGAGI. The trim removed 1 base at V and 5 bases at J, leaving 5 bases unmatched. Here the CDR3 reads CASSYFLAGGGDTQYF. The CDR3 DNA follows: TGTGCCAGCAGTTACTTTCTAGCGGGGGGTGGAGATACGCAGTATTTT.

The rearrangement links TRBV11-2 to TRBJ1-5, with D uncertain. This CDR3 contains 16 residues. Germline CDR1 is SGHAT and CDR2 is FQNNGV. V lost 2 bases to trimming and J lost 0 bases, with 11 bases between them. The CDR3 DNA sequence: TGTGCCAGCAGCTTAAAGATCACAGTTAGCAATCAGCCCCAGCATTTT. The encoded protein is CASSLKITVSNQPQHF.

The rearrangement links TRBV7-9 to TRBJ2-5; D remains ambiguous. This CDR3 spans 15 amino acids. Germline lookup yields CDR1 SEHNR and CDR2 FQNEAQ (reference sequence). V was shortened by 0 bases and J by 1 base, with 9 bases between the two germline ends. In DNA form, the CDR3 reads TGTGCCAGCAGCTTAGCGGGCCAGTCCCAAGAGACCCAGTACTTC. This encodes CASSLAGQSQETQYF.

The chain joins TRBV6-5 to TRBJ1-1; 7 bases agree with TRBD1. This CDR3 is built from 14 residues. J was trimmed by 0 bases and V by 10 bases; bases with no gene match: 8. CDR1 is MNHEY and CDR2 is SVGAGI in the germline V gene. The CDR3 DNA reads TGTGCCACCCTACTCAGGGGGATGAACACTGAAGCTTTCTTT. This gives the protein CATLLRGMNTEAFF.